A single sample is the source of the 25 T cell receptor beta chains below, sequenced in a study of shared clonotypes between healthy human individuals. Using immunoSEQ multiplex PCR, the repertoire was profiled, and TCRdb retains in-frame clones only, with some absent. The data hold roughly 2.5 million clones, with around nine tenths observed a single time. Sequenced sample: naive CD4+ T cells sorted from blood. This sample's subset: CD45RA+ positively selected. Source of these receptors: a man in his late teens or twenties in good health.

The chain combines TRBV5-4 with TRBJ1-2; D not certain. The CDR3 totals 14 residues. Germline assignment: CDR1 SGHNT and CDR2 YYREEE (reference sequence). V dropped 3 bases and J dropped 4 bases, with 13 bases sitting between them. CDR3 loop: CASSSVRAFYGYTF. The DNA for the CDR3 is TGTGCCAGCAGCTCCGTCAGAGCCTTCTATGGCTACACCTTC.

The CDR3 DNA reads TGCGCCAGCAGCTTGGAAGCAGGGCGGCATGAAAAACTGTTTTTT. It codes for CASSLEAGRHEKLFF. The chain combines TRBV5-1 with TRBJ1-4; maybe TRBD1 (5 bases). Germline-derived CDR1 and CDR2 are SGHRS and YFSETQ. With 0 bases removed from V and 6 bases from J, the gap between germline ends came to 12 bases. The CDR3 spans 15 residues.

This clone appeared a few times. The V gene is TRBV9, the J gene TRBJ1-1; D may be TRBD1 (6 bases). Germline lookup yields CDR1 SGDLS and CDR2 YYNGEE. The V end lost 0 bases, the J end lost 2 bases, and 11 bases lay between the germline ends. The CDR3 loop spans 15 amino acids. In nucleotides, the CDR3 is TGTGCCAGCAGCGTAGGGGGGACATTCAACACTGAAGCTTTCTTT. Encoded protein: CASSVGGTFNTEAFF.

The V gene is TRBV11-3, the J gene TRBJ1-1, with TRBD1 as a possible D gene (5 bases). The germline V gene encodes CDR1 SGHNT and CDR2 YENEEA. This CDR3 has 15 residues. Trimming took off 2 bases at V and 0 bases at J, with 10 bases between the two ends. DNA for the CDR3: TGTGCCAGCAGCTTACAGGGCACGATGAACACTGAAGCTTTCTTT. Protein: CASSLQGTMNTEAFF.

The chain employs TRBV6-5 and TRBJ2-7, with TRBD1 identical over 7 bases. V was pared by 10 bases and J by 3 bases, with 9 bases of the junction left unmatched. This CDR3 region has 13 residues. The germline CDR1 and CDR2 sequences are MNHEY and SVGAGI. This chain's CDR3 is CATGRGRFYEQYF. For the CDR3, the DNA is TGTGCCACCGGAAGGGGGCGTTTCTACGAGCAGTACTTC.

The chain carries TRBV4-1 and TRBJ1-1; no clear D gene. The V end was cut by 1 base, the J end by 1 base, with 4 bases between. In germline, CDR1 is MGHRA, CDR2 YSYEKL. This CDR3 is 13 amino acids long. The CDR3 sequence: CASSQVRNTEAFF. In DNA, the CDR3 is TGCGCCAGCAGCCAAGTCAGGAACACTGAAGCTTTCTTT.

The chain carries TRBV30 and TRBJ1-5, with 10 bases aligning to TRBD1. The CDR3 is 19 amino acids. Looked up from germline, CDR1 is GTSNPN and CDR2 is SVGIG (reference sequence). V shed 4 bases, J shed 6 bases, and the junction held 21 bases outside the gene matches. The CDR3: CAWKVRDRGPGGEAQPQHF. The CDR3 region has the DNA TGTGCCTGGAAAGTCCGGGACAGGGGCCCCGGCGGGGAGGCTCAGCCCCAGCATTTT.

The chain couples TRBV25-1 to TRBJ1-2, with D uncertain. Trimming removed 5 bases from V and 12 bases from J, with 10 bases in between. Germline loops: CDR1 MGHDK, CDR2 SYGVNS. The CDR3 has 10 residues. The CDR3 DNA reads as TGTGCCAGCAGTCCCCTATCTAACACCTTC. Translating gives CASSPLSNTF.

The chain is built from TRBV11-2 and TRBJ2-1; tentative D call: TRBD2 (6 bases). This CDR3 region has 16 residues. Trimming removed 5 bases at V and 2 bases at J, with 16 bases between. The V gene's germline CDR1 is SGHAT and CDR2 FQNNGV. In nucleotides, the CDR3 is TGTGCCAGCAGCGCCACCCGGGAGAAGCCCTACAATGAGCAGTTCTTC. It codes for CASSATREKPYNEQFF.

The V gene is TRBV6-5, the J gene TRBJ1-5; 7 positions agree with TRBD1. The germline V gene encodes CDR1 MNHEY and CDR2 SVGAGI. The V segment lost 8 bases and the J segment 2 bases; nucleotides outside the gene matches: 3. The CDR3 spans 13 residues. CDR3 in DNA: TGTGCCAGCGGTACAGGGGGCAATCAGCCCCAGCATTTT. This encodes CASGTGGNQPQHF.

The genes are TRBV10-3 and TRBJ1-1; D perhaps matches TRBD1 (6 bases). CDR3 length: 15 amino acids. Germline lookup yields CDR1 ENHRY and CDR2 SYGVKD. The germline V and J ends were trimmed by 7 bases and 2 bases, with 17 bases remaining between them. The chain's CDR3 is CAIKGGAGSNTEAFF. CDR3 DNA sequence: TGTGCCATCAAAGGGGGGGCGGGGAGCAACACTGAAGCTTTCTTT.

The chain uses TRBV6-1 and TRBJ2-1; TRBD2 matches 10 bases. Looked up from germline, CDR1 is MNHNS and CDR2 is SASEGT. V dropped 8 bases and J dropped 9; count of bases not matched to a gene: 13. The CDR3 is made up of 15 amino acids. The CDR3 region is CASQSVTSGVSEQFF. CDR3 coding DNA: TGTGCCAGCCAATCAGTTACTAGCGGGGTGAGTGAGCAGTTCTTC.

V usage is TRBV30 and J usage is TRBJ1-1, with D possibly matching TRBD1 (6 bases). CDR1 is GTSNPN and CDR2 is SVGIG in the germline V gene (reference sequence). This CDR3 has 12 amino acids. The V and J ends lost 6 bases and 4 bases respectively, with 12 bases between them. In DNA, the CDR3 is TGTGCCTGCAGGGGAAGTGGCACTGAAGCTTTCTTT. Its translation is CACRGSGTEAFF.

As regards this clone: The junction shows a germline mismatch at one end, possibly a read error. As DNA, the CDR3 is TGTGCTAGTGGCTTGGCGGTCGGACAGGGGACAGATACGCAGTATTTT. Its translation: CASGLAVGQGTDTQYF. The chain is built from TRBV12-5 and TRBJ2-3; 9 positions match TRBD1. The CDR3 consists of 16 residues. In germline, CDR1 is LGHNT, CDR2 FRNRAP.

This clone was found once. The rearrangement uses TRBV10-3 and TRBJ2-7; no reliable D call. Trimming took off 6 bases at V and 0 bases at J, with 3 bases between the two ends. This CDR3 contains 11 residues. CDR1 and CDR2 (germline): ENHRY, SYGVKD. The CDR3 here is CAIRASYEQYF. CDR3 DNA sequence: TGTGCCATCAGGGCCTCCTACGAGCAGTACTTC.

This clone has more than one count but fewer than ten. The chain is built from TRBV7-2 and TRBJ1-1; D uncertain. CDR3 length: 13 amino acids. CDR1 and CDR2 (germline): SGHTA, FQGNSA. Trimming removed 4 bases from V and 0 bases from J, with 6 bases in between. CDR3 residues: CASSSELNTEAFF. DNA for the CDR3: TGTGCCAGCAGCTCGGAATTGAACACTGAAGCTTTCTTT.

This clone appeared a single time. V and J are TRBV28 and TRBJ2-4, with TRBD1 matching 9 bases. CDR1 MDHEN and CDR2 SYDVKM come from the germline V gene. V lost 2 bases to trimming and J lost 8 bases; unmatched junction nucleotides: 13. The CDR3 runs 17 residues. This chain's CDR3 is CASSLTGTGYFVDIQYF. CDR3 nucleotide sequence: TGTGCCAGCAGTTTAACAGGGACAGGGTATTTTGTTGACATTCAGTACTTC.

This clone has a handful of counts. The genes are TRBV15 and TRBJ2-7; possibly TRBD1 for D (5 bases). CDR3 length: 15 amino acids. The germline V gene encodes CDR1 LNHNV and CDR2 YYDKDF (reference sequence). Trimming removed 4 bases from V and 1 base from J, with 14 bases in between. The CDR3 region is CATSTGLTPSYEQYF. The CDR3 nucleotides are TGTGCCACCAGCACAGGGTTGACACCGTCCTACGAGCAGTACTTC.

This chain uses TRBV5-1 with TRBJ2-2, with 8 positions matching TRBD1. Trimming removed 5 bases from V and 6 bases from J; junction bases left unmatched: 12. Germline V gene lookup returns CDR1 SGHRS and CDR2 YFSETQ. CDR3 size: 16 residues. The CDR3 loop is CASRMYGTGGAGELFF. CDR3 bases: TGCGCCAGCAGGATGTATGGGACAGGAGGCGCCGGGGAGCTGTTTTTT.

This clone occurred a few times. This sequence joins TRBV5-1 and TRBJ1-1; D gene ambiguous. V was cut by 4 bases and J by 2 bases, with 15 bases left in between. CDR1 and CDR2 from the germline V gene are SGHRS and YFSETQ. The CDR3 covers 15 residues. CDR3 DNA sequence: TGCGCCAGCAGCCAGGCGGCAGGTCAAAACACTGAAGCTTTCTTT. It yields the protein CASSQAAGQNTEAFF.

CDR3: CSVGGPGSTYEQYF. The CDR3 coding sequence is TGCAGCGTTGGGGGCCCAGGGAGCACCTACGAGCAGTACTTC. The chain recombines TRBV29-1 with TRBJ2-7; D possibly uses TRBD1 or TRBD2 (5 bases each). CDR1 SQVTM and CDR2 ANQGSEA come from the germline V gene. The CDR3 loop spans 14 amino acids. With 4 bases removed from V and 2 bases from J, the gap between germline ends came to 15 bases.

The chain carries TRBV2 and TRBJ1-6; no clear D. The CDR3 has 16 residues. V lost 4 bases and J lost 7, with 17 bases in between. From germline, CDR1 is SNHLY and CDR2 FYNNEI. The CDR3 is CASSGRPPGQNSPLHF. For the CDR3, the DNA is TGTGCCAGCAGTGGCAGGCCCCCCGGTCAAAATTCACCCCTCCACTTT.

This clone was counted only a few times. The chain recombines TRBV30 with TRBJ1-1; D possibly corresponds to TRBD1 (5 bases). The V gene lost 0 bases and the J gene lost 1 base, with 9 bases spanning the gap. In germline, CDR1 is GTSNPN, CDR2 SVGIG (reference sequence). CDR3 length: 14 amino acids. The CDR3 region has the DNA TGTGCCTGGAGTGTCTTTGGGGGGAACACTGAAGCTTTCTTT. This translates into CAWSVFGGNTEAFF.

The chain has TRBV11-2 and TRBJ2-7, with 8 bases matching TRBD2. The trim removed 4 bases at V and 3 bases at J, leaving 5 bases unmatched. CDR1 SGHAT and CDR2 FQNNGV come from the germline V gene. The CDR3 length is 14 residues. CDR3 sequence: CASSSGLAGYEQYF. The CDR3 DNA follows: TGTGCCAGCAGCTCAGGACTAGCCGGCTACGAGCAGTACTTC.

This clone was counted once. The sample contains more than one DNA sequence encoding this CDR3. The rearrangement links TRBV9 to TRBJ1-1; maybe TRBD1 (5 bases). V shed 0 bases and J shed 0 bases, with 9 bases lying between them. The CDR3 has 15 residues. Germline V lookup: CDR1 SGDLS, CDR2 YYNGEE. The CDR3 spells CASSVEGVLNTEAFF. The CDR3 coding sequence is TGTGCCAGCAGCGTAGAAGGGGTTCTGAACACTGAAGCTTTCTTT.